The 17 T cell receptor beta chains given below trace back to one sample, sequenced in a study of shared clonotypes between healthy human individuals. Naive-designated CD8 cells lacked CD45RO, were positively enriched for CCR7, and omitted terminally differentiated effector memory CD45RA+ cells. Profiled with immunoSEQ multiplex PCR; TCRdb holds only in-frame clones, not every one. The table lists about 590,000 clones, nearly 97% of them singletons. The specimen sequenced was naive CD8+ T cells sorted from blood. These receptors came from a woman aged 30 to 39 in good health.

Only a few counts were recorded for this clone. The V and J genes are TRBV7-8 and TRBJ2-7; TRBD1 matches 7 bases. V was clipped by 4 bases and J by 2 bases; unmatched bases: 2. Germline lookup yields CDR1 SGHVS and CDR2 FQNEAQ. This CDR3 is 13 amino acids long. CDR3 amino acids: CASSWDRTYEQYF. CDR3 sequence (DNA): TGTGCCAGCAGCTGGGACAGAACCTACGAGCAGTACTTC.

The chain combines TRBV5-1 with TRBJ1-4, with D unclear. The ends were cut back, 1 base at V and 8 bases at J, with 6 bases in the middle. This CDR3 region has 12 residues. Germline V CDR1 and CDR2: SGHRS, YFSETQ. The CDR3 region has the DNA TGCGCCAGCAGCTTGTTTGGCGAAAAACTGTTTTTT. Translating it yields CASSLFGEKLFF.

This clone was counted once. V usage is TRBV28 and J usage is TRBJ2-7, with TRBD1 identical over 8 bases. The CDR3 consists of 16 residues. Germline V CDR1 and CDR2: MDHEN, SYDVKM. V lost 3 bases and J lost 2; bases outside the gene matches: 9. The CDR3 protein is CASSLAAGGRPYEQYF. In DNA form, the CDR3 reads TGTGCCAGCAGTTTGGCGGCAGGGGGCAGACCCTACGAGCAGTACTTC.

This chain connects TRBV28 to TRBJ2-2; perhaps TRBD2 as D (5 bases). V was trimmed by 6 bases and J by 0 bases, leaving 11 bases between them. The CDR3 is made up of 15 amino acids. From germline, CDR1 is MDHEN and CDR2 SYDVKM. The CDR3 region is CASRPPGSNTGELFF. In nucleotides, the CDR3 is TGTGCCAGCAGACCACCGGGGTCGAACACCGGGGAGCTGTTTTTT.

This chain uses TRBV27 with TRBJ2-1, with D uncertain. The CDR3 is 13 amino acids. Germline CDR1 and CDR2: MNHEY and SMNVEV (reference sequence). Trimming removed 3 bases at V and 3 bases at J, with 6 bases between. The CDR3 loop reads CASSFSFYNEQFF. For the CDR3, the DNA is TGTGCCAGCAGTTTCAGTTTCTACAATGAGCAGTTCTTC.

Points on this clone: At the DNA level, this CDR3 is encoded by other sequences in the same sample as well. The V gene is TRBV30, the J gene TRBJ1-6, with a weak D call TRBD1 (5 bases). The CDR3 has 14 residues. Germline V gene data show CDR1 as GTSNPN and CDR2 as SVGIG (reference sequence). With 0 bases removed from V and 9 bases from J, the gap between germline ends came to 12 bases. CDR3 bases: TGTGCCTGGAGTGTAGGGCAGGGAGGTTCACCCCTCCACTTT. Its translation is CAWSVGQGGSPLHF.

The gene calls are TRBV14 and TRBJ2-5; maybe TRBD1 (5 bases). The CDR3 has 15 residues. Trimming removed 3 bases at V and 1 base at J, with 12 bases between. Germline V gives CDR1 SGHDN, CDR2 FVKESK. CDR3 region: CASSHPLQGQETQYF. Written as DNA, the CDR3 is TGTGCCAGCAGCCATCCCCTGCAGGGCCAAGAGACCCAGTACTTC.

Details on this clone: The sample holds other DNA sequences that translate to the same CDR3. V is TRBV7-9 and J is TRBJ2-3; no clear D gene. The V and J ends lost 3 bases and 3 bases respectively, with 4 bases between them. Germline V gene lookup returns CDR1 SEHNR and CDR2 FQNEAQ (reference sequence). The CDR3 is 12 residues long. The CDR3 coding sequence is TGTGCCAGCAGCTTCGGAACAGATACGCAGTATTTT. It translates to CASSFGTDTQYF. Based on the CDR3 plus reference TRBV7-9 and TRBJ2-3, the full variable domain is DTGVSQNPRHKITKRGQNVTFRCDPISEHNRLYWYRQTLGQGPEFLTYFQNEAQLEKSRLLSDRFSAERPKGSFSTLEIQRTEQGDSAMYLCASSFGTDTQYFGPGTRLTVL.

CDR3 in amino acids: CASSLRGAYTEAFF. The CDR3 nucleotides are TGTGCCAGCAGTTTGCGGGGCGCGTACACTGAAGCTTTCTTT. This chain uses TRBV27 with TRBJ1-1; D is perhaps TRBD1 (5 bases). The germline CDR1 and CDR2 sequences are MNHEY and SMNVEV (reference sequence). The CDR3 consists of 14 residues. Trimming cost V 3 bases and J 3 bases, with 11 bases left between them.

The V call is TRBV5-6, the J call TRBJ1-3; 7 bases match TRBD1. The CDR3 has 14 amino acids. The V segment lost 1 base and the J segment 3 bases; nucleotides outside the gene matches: 1. Germline lookup yields CDR1 SGHDT and CDR2 YYEEEE. In DNA form, the CDR3 reads TGTGCCAGCAGCTTGACAGGGGTTGGAAACACCATATATTTT. It encodes CASSLTGVGNTIYF.

The chain has TRBV28 and TRBJ2-5, with D unresolved. The V end lost 2 bases, the J end lost 3 bases, and 13 bases lay between the germline ends. The CDR3 contains 15 residues. Germline loops: CDR1 MDHEN, CDR2 SYDVKM. CDR3 in amino acids: CASSLTVVHEETQYF. CDR3 sequence (DNA): TGTGCCAGCAGTTTAACGGTTGTACACGAAGAGACCCAGTACTTC.

Here the CDR3 reads CASSLSGHTDTQYF. DNA of the CDR3: TGTGCCAGCAGTTTAAGCGGTCACACAGATACGCAGTATTTT. The chain links TRBV27 to TRBJ2-3, with D perhaps TRBD2 (5 bases). The CDR3 consists of 14 residues. Germline CDR1 MNHEY, CDR2 SMNVEV (reference sequence). Trimming removed 2 bases at V and 2 bases at J, with 8 bases between.

The chain uses TRBV9 and TRBJ1-1; no reliable D call. The CDR3 totals 15 residues. V lost 0 bases and J 2 bases, leaving 11 bases between the germline ends. Per germline, CDR1 SGDLS and CDR2 YYNGEE. As DNA, the CDR3 is TGTGCCAGCAGCGTAGTCCCCAGGACCAACACTGAAGCTTTCTTT. This encodes CASSVVPRTNTEAFF. Together with reference TRBV9 and TRBJ1-1, the CDR3 gives the full variable domain: DSGVTQTPKHLITATGQRVTLRCSPRSGDLSVYWYQQSLDQGLQFLIQYYNGEERAKGNILERFSAQQFPDLHSELNLSSLELGDSALYFCASSVVPRTNTEAFFGQGTRLTVV.

The chain joins TRBV29-1 to TRBJ2-1; 12 bases are a match to TRBD2. With V trimmed by 3 bases and J by 10 bases, 1 base remained unmatched. The germline V gene has CDR1 SQVTM and CDR2 ANQGSEA. The CDR3 has 12 amino acids. CDR3 sequence (DNA): TGCAGCGTTGACCTAGCGGGAGGGGAGCAGTTCTTC. Translating gives CSVDLAGGEQFF.

The CDR3 sequence: CASSPRSGSYNEQFF. The CDR3 nucleotides read TGTGCCAGTAGCCCAAGGAGCGGGAGTTACAATGAGCAGTTCTTC. V is TRBV19 and J is TRBJ2-1, with TRBD2 identical over 8 bases. Germline trimming cut 6 bases from V and 4 bases from J; bases unmatched to any gene: 8. The CDR3 has 15 amino acids. In germline, CDR1 is LNHDA, CDR2 SQIVND (reference sequence).

V and J are TRBV27 and TRBJ1-3, with D maybe TRBD1 (5 bases). This CDR3 contains 16 residues. Between the trimmed V and J ends, which lost 2 bases and 0 bases, there was a span of 11 bases. In germline, CDR1 is MNHEY, CDR2 SMNVEV (reference sequence). This CDR3 reads CASSLRAGGSGNTIYF. CDR3 in DNA: TGTGCCAGCAGTTTAAGGGCGGGGGGCTCTGGAAACACCATATATTTT.

The sample holds one count of this clone. This chain links TRBV5-6 with TRBJ2-1; unclear D gene. The CDR3 contains 13 residues. CDR1 is SGHDT, CDR2 YYEEEE, per germline. V lost 2 bases to trimming and J lost 8 bases, with 11 bases between them. Written as DNA, the CDR3 is TGTGCCAGCAGCTTTGGCAGCCCAGATGAGCAGTTCTTC. The encoded protein is CASSFGSPDEQFF.